This passage covers 18 T cell receptor beta chains from one sample sequenced in a study of low-dose radiotherapy and immunotherapy resistance in tumors. Priming of first-strand cDNA relied on TRAV- and TRBV-specific primers (covering alpha and beta chains). TCRs were amplified for 20 to 25 PCR cycles with a constant-region primer and V-primer adapter. TCRdb independently ran MiXCR on the reads; one entry per CDR3 protein. Here the sample spans about 12,000 distinct CDR3 sequences, roughly 80% being singletons. These receptors were collected from a human donor with advanced metastatic prostate, ovarian, gallbladder or colorectal cancer (not recorded which). This table probably holds off-target reads from a library built for another chain.

J is TRBJ2-5 and V is TRBV7-9; possible D gene TRBD2, 6 bases. CDR1 SEHNR and CDR2 FQNEAQ come from the germline V gene (reference sequence). The CDR3 extends over 14 amino acids. Trimming stripped 5 bases from V and 4 bases from J, with 14 bases between. CDR3 sequence reads: CASSPTSGRETQYF. CDR3 coding DNA: TGTGCCAGCAGCCCAACGTCCGGGAGAGAGACCCAGTACTTC.

The genes are TRBV28 and TRBJ2-3; D perhaps matches TRBD1 (6 bases). This CDR3 has 14 amino acids. Germline values: CDR1 MDHEN, CDR2 SYDVKM. Trimming took 10 bases from V and 8 from J, leaving 22 bases between them. CDR3 loop: CAIDRDNQRGTQYF. CDR3 in DNA: TGTGCCATCGATCGGGACAATCAGCGAGGTACGCAGTATTTT.

This rearrangement joins TRBV3-1 to TRBJ1-3, with D unresolved. Trimming left V 3 bases short and J 0 bases short, with 9 bases between. The CDR3 sequence is 15 residues long. Looked up from germline, CDR1 is LGHDT and CDR2 is YNNKEL (reference sequence). The CDR3 protein is CASSHKGISGNTIYF. As DNA, the CDR3 is TGTGCCAGCAGCCACAAAGGGATCTCTGGAAACACCATATATTTT. Full variable domain (rest looked up from reference TRBV3-1 and TRBJ1-3): DTAVSQTPKYLVTQMGNDKSIKCEQNLGHDTMYWYKQDSKKFLKIMFSYNNKELIINETVPNRFSPKSPDKAHLNLHINSLELGDSAVYFCASSHKGISGNTIYFGEGSWLTVV.

This chain joins TRBV5-8 and TRBJ2-2; D is unclear. Trimming left V 0 bases short and J 1 base short, with 4 bases between. CDR1 and CDR2 (germline): SGHTS, YDEGEE. The CDR3 is made up of 14 amino acids. CDR3 nucleotide sequence: TGTGCCAGCAGCTTGGCACAGAACACCGGGGAGCTGTTTTTT. It encodes CASSLAQNTGELFF.

The gene calls are TRBV14 and TRBJ1-2; D ambiguous. Trimming stripped 3 bases from V and 2 bases from J, with 7 bases between. Germline-derived CDR1 and CDR2 are SGHDN and FVKESK. This CDR3 has 13 amino acids. CDR3 in amino acids: CASSQGRNYGYTF. CDR3 DNA sequence: TGTGCCAGCAGCCAGGGTAGGAACTATGGCTACACCTTC.

J is TRBJ1-2 and V is TRBV12-3 or TRBV12-4; D remains unclear. The CDR3 has 13 amino acids. The V end lost 6 bases, the J end lost 4 bases, and 12 bases lay between the germline ends. The CDR3 DNA is TGTGCCAGCAGCCCGGACGGACTCTATGGCTACACCTTC. Protein sequence: CASSPDGLYGYTF.

This CDR3 reads CASSLAGRGAYEQYF. The CDR3 nucleotides are TGCGCCAGCAGCTTGGCAGGCAGGGGGGCCTACGAGCAGTACTTC. V is TRBV5-1 and J is TRBJ2-7; D possibly corresponds to TRBD1 (7 bases). The CDR3 consists of 15 residues. Trimming stripped 0 bases from V and 2 bases from J, with 12 bases between. Germline V gene lookup returns CDR1 SGHRS and CDR2 YFSETQ.

This clonotype came up a few times. The chain combines TRBV20-1 with TRBJ2-1; no clear D gene. Germline-derived CDR1 and CDR2 are DFQATT and SNEGSKA (reference sequence). Between the trimmed V and J ends, which lost 0 bases and 5 bases, there was a span of 14 bases. The CDR3 sequence is 15 residues long. The CDR3 DNA reads as TGCAGTGCTAGAGATTCGAACAGTTATAACAATGAGCAGTTCTTC. It encodes CSARDSNSYNNEQFF.

J is TRBJ2-3 and V is TRBV28; 8 positions match TRBD2. The J segment lost 3 bases and the V segment lost 6 bases, leaving 8 bases of the junction unmatched. There are 15 residues in the CDR3. Germline V gene data show CDR1 as MDHEN and CDR2 as SYDVKM. The CDR3 coding sequence is TGTGCCAGCAGCCCTCCGGGACTAGGAACAGATACGCAGTATTTT. Translating it yields CASSPPGLGTDTQYF.

This clonotype was recorded a few times. This sequence joins TRBV14 and TRBJ2-7; D remains ambiguous. The CDR3 has 14 residues. The V end lost 0 bases, the J end lost 0 bases, and 6 bases lay between the germline ends. CDR1 and CDR2 (germline): SGHDN, FVKESK. DNA of the CDR3: TGTGCCAGCAGCCAAGAAACAGTCTCCTACGAGCAGTACTTC. Its translation is CASSQETVSYEQYF. The full variable domain, completed using reference TRBV14 and TRBJ2-7, is EAGVTQFPSHSVIEKGQTVTLRCDPISGHDNLYWYRRVMGKEIKFLLHFVKESKQDESGMPNNRFLAERTGGTYSTLKVQPAELEDSGVYFCASSQETVSYEQYFGPGTRLTVT.

The chain employs TRBV28 and TRBJ2-7; no reliable D call. The CDR3 extends over 12 amino acids. V dropped 8 bases and J dropped 2 bases, with 10 bases sitting between them. Per germline, CDR1 MDHEN and CDR2 SYDVKM. CDR3 loop: CASLRPPYEQYF. The DNA of the CDR3 is TGTGCCAGCCTCAGACCCCCCTACGAGCAGTACTTC.

V gene TRBV5-1 combines with J gene TRBJ2-1, with D tentatively TRBD2 (6 bases). CDR1 SGHRS and CDR2 YFSETQ come from the germline V gene. The V and J ends lost 2 bases and 4 bases respectively, with 10 bases between them. The CDR3 runs to 14 residues. The CDR3 region has the DNA TGCGCCAGCAGCTTACTAGCTATATACAATGAGCAGTTCTTC. Its protein product is CASSLLAIYNEQFF.

This clonotype has just a few counts. DNA for the CDR3: TGTGCCAGCAGTTTAGGATCGGCAGGGGGTGAAAAACTGTTTTTT. This encodes CASSLGSAGGEKLFF. The rearrangement links TRBV28 to TRBJ1-4, with 7 bases matching TRBD1. This CDR3 contains 15 residues. Trimming cost V 2 bases and J 7 bases; bases outside gene matches: 7. Germline V gene lookup returns CDR1 MDHEN and CDR2 SYDVKM.

The CDR3 DNA reads as TGTGCCAGCAGCTTCACAGGAACTGAAGCTTTCTTT. Its protein is CASSFTGTEAFF. The rearrangement uses TRBV7-9 and TRBJ1-1; possible D gene TRBD1, 5 bases. V was clipped by 3 bases and J by 5 bases, with 7 bases between them. Germline-derived CDR1 and CDR2 are SEHNR and FQNEAQ (reference sequence). This CDR3 has 12 residues.

This clonotype was observed a handful of times. The chain carries TRBV9 and TRBJ2-1, with D perhaps matching TRBD2 (6 bases). This CDR3 is 16 amino acids long. The V gene lost 0 bases and the J gene lost 7 bases, with 17 bases spanning the gap. Germline CDR1 SGDLS, CDR2 YYNGEE. CDR3 sequence: CASSVVLAAGRNEQFF. The CDR3 coding sequence is TGTGCCAGCAGCGTAGTTCTGGCCGCCGGGAGAAATGAGCAGTTCTTC. The whole variable domain, filled in from reference TRBV9 and TRBJ2-1, reads DSGVTQTPKHLITATGQRVTLRCSPRSGDLSVYWYQQSLDQGLQFLIQYYNGEERAKGNILERFSAQQFPDLHSELNLSSLELGDSALYFCASSVVLAAGRNEQFFGPGTRLTVL.

This clonotype was seen more than once but under ten times. The V gene is TRBV5-4, the J gene TRBJ1-4, with a weak D call TRBD1 (6 bases). Germline V lookup: CDR1 SGHNT, CDR2 YYREEE (reference sequence). The CDR3 extends over 13 amino acids. Trimming removed 1 base at V and 8 bases at J, with 9 bases between. The CDR3 region has the DNA TGTGCCAGCAGCTTGCCGGGGGCAGAAAAACTGTTTTTT. Protein product: CASSLPGAEKLFF.

This chain connects TRBV5-4 to TRBJ2-2; D tentatively fits TRBD1 or TRBD2 (5 bases each). CDR3 length: 14 amino acids. Germline V gives CDR1 SGHNT, CDR2 YYREEE (reference sequence). V gave up 4 bases and J gave up 5 bases, with 12 bases separating them. The CDR3 nucleotides read TGTGCCAGCAGCCGAGGGGCCGAGACCGGGGAGCTGTTTTTT. Protein: CASSRGAETGELFF.

This chain links TRBV29-1 with TRBJ2-5, with TRBD1 as a possible D gene (5 bases). The germline CDR1 and CDR2 sequences are SQVTM and ANQGSEA. The length of the CDR3 is 12 residues. Trimming shortened V by 2 bases and J by 5 bases, and 9 bases separated the two germline ends. CDR3 in DNA: TGCAGCGTTGAACAGGGCCGGGAGACCCAGTACTTC. It yields the protein CSVEQGRETQYF.